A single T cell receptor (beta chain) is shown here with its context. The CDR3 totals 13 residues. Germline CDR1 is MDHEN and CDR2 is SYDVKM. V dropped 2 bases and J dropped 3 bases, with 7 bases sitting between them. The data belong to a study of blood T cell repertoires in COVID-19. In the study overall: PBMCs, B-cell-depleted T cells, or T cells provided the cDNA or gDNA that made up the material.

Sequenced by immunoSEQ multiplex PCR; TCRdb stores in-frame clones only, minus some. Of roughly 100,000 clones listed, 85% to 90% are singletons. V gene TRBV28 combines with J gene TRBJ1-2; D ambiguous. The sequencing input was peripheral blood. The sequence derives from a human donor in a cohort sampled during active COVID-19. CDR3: CASSLTRDYGYTF. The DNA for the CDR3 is TGTGCCAGCAGTTTAACTAGGGACTATGGCTACACCTTC.